This T cell receptor beta chain stems from a study of a mutant IDH1 vaccine in newly diagnosed glioma. As for the study in general: Patients were pretreated with radiotherapy, temozolomide, or both, mostly both.

This CDR3 has 16 residues. Per germline, CDR1 SGHRS and CDR2 YFSETQ. V lost 2 bases, J lost 1 base, and 15 bases lay in between. Study-wide results and limits: Whatever changes occurred in top peripheral T cell clonotypes seemed unrelated to pseudoprogression. Of the patients, less than 95% had vaccine-induced immune responses.

The protocol was immunoSEQ multiplex PCR, while the TCRdb copy is restricted to in-frame clones and leaves out a portion. This table holds about 33,000 clones, 75% to 90% found once. The time point denotes: baseline, week 1 (first vaccination visit). Noted treatment: pre-vaccination baseline after standard-of-care therapy. Each of the donors came in with new WHO grade 3 or 4 astrocytomas that were IDH1-mutant and ATRX-lost. As to this clone: The target antigen is unknown.

The TCR sequence derives from a woman aged 35 to 49 with glioma. The specimen comprised PBMCs, sampled from a glioma patient treated with radiotherapy, temozolomide or both. The gene calls are TRBV5-1 and TRBJ1-1; D is undetermined. DNA of the CDR3: TGCGCCAGCAGCTTCGGAAGTTCGGGAAAGAACACTGAAGCTTTCTTT. It is translated as CASSFGSSGKNTEAFF.